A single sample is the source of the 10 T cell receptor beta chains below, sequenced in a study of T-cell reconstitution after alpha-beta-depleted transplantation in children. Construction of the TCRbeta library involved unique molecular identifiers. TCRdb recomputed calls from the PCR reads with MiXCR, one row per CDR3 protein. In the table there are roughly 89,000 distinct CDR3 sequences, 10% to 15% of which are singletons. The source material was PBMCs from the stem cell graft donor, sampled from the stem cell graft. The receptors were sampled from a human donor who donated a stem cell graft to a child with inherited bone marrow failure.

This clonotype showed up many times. CDR3: CASSYATTSARSYEQYF. The CDR3 DNA reads as TGTGCCAGCAGTTATGCTACAACTAGCGCCCGCTCCTACGAGCAGTACTTC. The chain has TRBV6-5 and TRBJ2-7; 7 nucleotides agree with TRBD2. Trimming cost V 3 bases and J 0 bases; bases outside gene matches: 11. Germline lookup yields CDR1 MNHEY and CDR2 SVGAGI. The CDR3 is 17 amino acids.

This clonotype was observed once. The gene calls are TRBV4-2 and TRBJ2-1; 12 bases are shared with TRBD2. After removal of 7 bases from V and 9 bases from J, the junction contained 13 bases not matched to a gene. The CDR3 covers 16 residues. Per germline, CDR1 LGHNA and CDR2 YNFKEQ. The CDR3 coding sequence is TGTGCCAGCACCATGGGAGCTAGCGGGGGGGGTGGTGAGCAGTTCTTC. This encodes CASTMGASGGGGEQFF.

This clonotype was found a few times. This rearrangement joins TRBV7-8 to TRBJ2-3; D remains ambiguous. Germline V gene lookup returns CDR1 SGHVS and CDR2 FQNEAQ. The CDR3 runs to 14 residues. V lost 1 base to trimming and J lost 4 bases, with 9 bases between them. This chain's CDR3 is CASSLGRIPDTQYF. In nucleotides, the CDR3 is TGTGCCAGCAGCTTAGGCAGGATCCCAGATACGCAGTATTTT.

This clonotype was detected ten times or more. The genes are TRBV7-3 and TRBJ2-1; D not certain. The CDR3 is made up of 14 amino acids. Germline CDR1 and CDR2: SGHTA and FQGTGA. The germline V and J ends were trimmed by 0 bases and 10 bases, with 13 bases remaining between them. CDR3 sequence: CASSLTVLAREQFF. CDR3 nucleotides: TGTGCCAGCAGCTTAACGGTTTTAGCTCGCGAGCAGTTCTTC.

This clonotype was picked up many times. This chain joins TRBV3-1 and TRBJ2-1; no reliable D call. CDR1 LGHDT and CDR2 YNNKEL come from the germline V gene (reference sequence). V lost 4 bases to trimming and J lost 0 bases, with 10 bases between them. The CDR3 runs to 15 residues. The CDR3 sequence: CASSPVGTSYNEQFF. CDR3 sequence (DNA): TGTGCCAGCAGCCCCGTAGGAACCTCCTACAATGAGCAGTTCTTC.

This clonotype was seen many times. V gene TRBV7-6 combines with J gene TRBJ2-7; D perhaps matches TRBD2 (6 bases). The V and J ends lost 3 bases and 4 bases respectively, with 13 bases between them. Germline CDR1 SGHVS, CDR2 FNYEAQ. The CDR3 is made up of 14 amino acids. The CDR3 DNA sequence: TGTGCCAGCAGCTTGCGGGACGGACAATACGAGCAGTACTTC. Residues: CASSLRDGQYEQYF.

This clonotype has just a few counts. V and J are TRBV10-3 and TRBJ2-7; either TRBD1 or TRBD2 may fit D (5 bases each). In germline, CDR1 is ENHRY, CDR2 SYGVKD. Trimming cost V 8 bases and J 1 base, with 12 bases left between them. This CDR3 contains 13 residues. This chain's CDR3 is CAISEGRSYEQYF. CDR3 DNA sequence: TGTGCCATCTCTGAGGGGAGATCCTACGAGCAGTACTTC.

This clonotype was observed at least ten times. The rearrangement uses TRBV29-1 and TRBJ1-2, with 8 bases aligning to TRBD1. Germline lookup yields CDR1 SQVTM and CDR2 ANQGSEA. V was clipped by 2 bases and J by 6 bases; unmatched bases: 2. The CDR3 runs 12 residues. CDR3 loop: CSVEPGGHGYTF. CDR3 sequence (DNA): TGCAGCGTTGAACCAGGGGGCCATGGCTACACCTTC. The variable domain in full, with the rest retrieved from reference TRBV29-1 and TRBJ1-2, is SAVISQKPSRDICQRGTSLTIQCQVDSQVTMMFWYRQQPGQSLTLIATANQGSEATYESGFVIDKFPISRPNLTFSTLTVSNMSPEDSSIYLCSVEPGGHGYTFGSGTRLTVV.

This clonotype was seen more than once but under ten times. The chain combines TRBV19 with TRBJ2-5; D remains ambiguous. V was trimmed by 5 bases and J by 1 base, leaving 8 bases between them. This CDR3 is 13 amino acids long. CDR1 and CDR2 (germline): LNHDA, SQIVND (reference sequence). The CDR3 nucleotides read TGTGCCAGTAGTCCACTGCTCCAAGAGACCCAGTACTTC. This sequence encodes CASSPLLQETQYF.

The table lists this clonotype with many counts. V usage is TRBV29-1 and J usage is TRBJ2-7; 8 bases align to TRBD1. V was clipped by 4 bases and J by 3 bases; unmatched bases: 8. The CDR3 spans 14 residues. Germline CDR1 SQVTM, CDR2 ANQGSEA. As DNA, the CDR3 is TGCAGCGTTGGCAGAGGACAGGGCGGCTACGAGCAGTACTTC. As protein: CSVGRGQGGYEQYF.